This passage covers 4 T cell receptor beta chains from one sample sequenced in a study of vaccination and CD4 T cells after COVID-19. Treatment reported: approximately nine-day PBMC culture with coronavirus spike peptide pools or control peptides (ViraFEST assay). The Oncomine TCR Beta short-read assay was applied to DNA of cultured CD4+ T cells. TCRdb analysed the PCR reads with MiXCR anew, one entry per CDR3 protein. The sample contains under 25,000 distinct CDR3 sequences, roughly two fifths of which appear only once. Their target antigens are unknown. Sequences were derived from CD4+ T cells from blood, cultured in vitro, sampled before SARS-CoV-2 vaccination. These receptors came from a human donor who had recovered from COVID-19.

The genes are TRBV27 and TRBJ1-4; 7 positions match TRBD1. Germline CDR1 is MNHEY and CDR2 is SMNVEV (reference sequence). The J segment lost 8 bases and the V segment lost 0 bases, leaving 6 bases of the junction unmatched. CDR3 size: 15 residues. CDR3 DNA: TGTGCCAGCAGTTTATCGAGGGGGCGAAGGGAAAAACTGTTTTTT. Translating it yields CASSLSRGRREKLFF.

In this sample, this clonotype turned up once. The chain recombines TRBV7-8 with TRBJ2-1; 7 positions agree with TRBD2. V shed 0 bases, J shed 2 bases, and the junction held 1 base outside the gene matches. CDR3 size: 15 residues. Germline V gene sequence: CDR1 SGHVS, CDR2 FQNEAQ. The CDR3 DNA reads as TGTGCCAGCAGCTTAGCCGGGGGGACCTACAATGAGCAGTTCTTC. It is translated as CASSLAGGTYNEQFF.

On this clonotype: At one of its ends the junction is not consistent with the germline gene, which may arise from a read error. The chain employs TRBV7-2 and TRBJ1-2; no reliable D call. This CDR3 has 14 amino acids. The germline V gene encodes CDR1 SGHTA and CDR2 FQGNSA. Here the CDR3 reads CASSSPGSNYGYTF. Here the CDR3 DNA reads TGTGCCAGCAGCTCCCCCGGGTCTAATTATGGCTACACCTTC.

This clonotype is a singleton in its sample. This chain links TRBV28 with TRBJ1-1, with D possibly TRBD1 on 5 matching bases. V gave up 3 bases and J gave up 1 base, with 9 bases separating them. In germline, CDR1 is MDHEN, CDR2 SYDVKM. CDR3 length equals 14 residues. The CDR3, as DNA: TGTGCCAGCAGTTTTAAGGGGAAGAACACTGAAGCTTTCTTT. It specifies CASSFKGKNTEAFF.